This T cell receptor (beta chain) was captured in a study of Graves' ophthalmopathy and Graves' hyperthyroidism (dated by TCRdb to 2016 to 2018). Looking at the study overall: Peripheral blood was collected at initial diagnosis, prior to any treatment. The study used TCR beta repertoire signatures to distinguish Graves' ophthalmopathy from Graves' hyperthyroidism and to predict progression to ophthalmopathy. In total, 135 blood samples were TCR-sequenced: 40 to 45 ophthalmopathy, approximately 80 hyperthyroidism and some 17 hyperthyroidism-to-ophthalmopathy patients. To explore V-J signatures distinguishing ophthalmopathy from hyperthyroidism, a discovery set of more than 95 patients (fewer than 45 ophthalmopathy, 57 stable hyperthyroidism) was enrolled. An independent validation cohort was composed of around 19 hyperthyroidism patients and around 16 patients who later progressed from hyperthyroidism to ophthalmopathy. In a handful of hyperthyroidism patients, the T-cell repertoire of thyroid tissue was compared with the T-cell repertoire of blood. After sampling, hyperthyroidism patients received methimazole starting at 30 mg daily, and ophthalmopathy patients received high-dose intravenous methylprednisolone. The 85 to 100 discovery patients were divided at random into training and test sets in a 7:3 ratio.

This clonotype was observed at least ten times. Its antigen target is currently unknown. Base-call qualities are not available, and no considerably larger clone is one nucleotide away. The CDR3 covers 14 residues, taking in both the cysteine and the phenylalanine. Only CDR3 DNA remains: 42 bases, in frame from the first base. Trimming removed 3 bases from V and 3 bases from J, leaving 11 bases between the germline ends. Via the germline V gene (reference sequence), CDR1 is LGHDT and CDR2 YNNKEL. Hyperthyroidism was considered stable if no progression to ophthalmopathy occurred within 18 months of follow-up. Hyperthyroidism patients were newly diagnosed, were aged 18 to 65 years, and had a disease duration under 2 months. Patients were excluded if they had other autoimmune diseases, uncontrolled infections, pregnancy or lactation. Diagnosis relied on clinical symptoms, serum thyroxine, TRAb, thyroid ultrasound and orbital computed tomography. Ficoll-Paque density gradient centrifugation was used to isolate PBMCs from about 10 ml of fresh peripheral blood. Total RNA was extracted with Trizol reagent and quality-checked on an Agilent 2100 Bioanalyzer.

Findings and caveats that apply to the study as a whole: Among expanded thyroid clonotypes with frequency above 0.001, most also showed up in blood, which suggests that blood repertoires may reflect the thyroid immune response. Ophthalmopathy was separated from stable hyperthyroidism by the 13-signature model with roughly 88% sensitivity and around 81% specificity in cross-validation and with 80%/75% in the test set. In validation, the model predicted ophthalmopathy progression with about 71% sensitivity and less than 80% specificity; 12 predicted patients were CT-confirmed with GO in a median of approximately six months. No statistical method was used to predetermine the sample size, and group allocation was not hidden from the investigators.

For repertoire sequencing, the TCR beta CDR3 regions were amplified from RNA transcripts. The first round was an RT-PCR using HTBI primers with the Qiagen OneStep RT-PCR kit, and this first round was followed by a second-round multiplex PCR, then size selection and purification. Libraries were sequenced on an Illumina HiSeq2000 using paired-end 100 bp reads. The original methods were these. SOAPnuke was used to process the reads, removing any read that contained adapters or uncalled bases, had a mean Phred below 15, or lacked an exact match to the constant primer or identifier. COPE v1.2.5 was used to merge high-quality paired reads. Unique nucleotide sequences were defined as clonotypes and aligned to IMGT TRB V, D and J references using MiTCR v1.1. The analysis was limited to V-J combinations with a frequency above 0.0001, which together covered 98% to 99.2% of repertoires. A TCR clonal expansion and chaos score per V-J combination was defined as the ratio of F50 clonal expansion to chaos observed in the TCRdist matrix. Welch's t-statistics and random forest were used to narrow the features down to approximately 13 V-J combinations, which were then fed into a naive Bayes classifier. The similarity between thyroid and blood repertoires was quantified using the Morisita-Horn index. Clones were called with MiXCR by TCRdb after fastp trimmed the public reads at Q25, and only in-frame beta chains were retained. Each entry merges the rows of one CDR3 protein and shows their most common DNA and genes. TCRdb, not the original authors, processed these V and J calls. Here the sample has around 400,000 distinct CDR3 sequences; around 20% occur a single time. In total, the top ten clones hold around 3% of the sample.

Recombination connected TRBV3-1 to TRBJ1-1; TRBD1 might be the D gene, on 6 matching bases. This TCR came from a woman younger than 35 with stable Graves' hyperthyroidism. Donor details come from another sample of the same person, matched by shared clones. What was sequenced was peripheral blood. The CDR3 region: CASSHRGFDTEAFF. The DNA reads TGTGCCAGCAGCCACAGGGGTTTTGACACTGAAGCTTTCTTT. With all but the CDR3 taken from the reference TRBV3-1 and TRBJ1-1 genes, the full variable domain is: DTAVSQTPKYLVTQMGNDKSIKCEQNLGHDTMYWYKQDSKKFLKIMFSYNNKELIINETVPNRFSPKSPDKAHLNLHINSLELGDSAVYFCASSHRGFDTEAFFGQGTRLTVV.